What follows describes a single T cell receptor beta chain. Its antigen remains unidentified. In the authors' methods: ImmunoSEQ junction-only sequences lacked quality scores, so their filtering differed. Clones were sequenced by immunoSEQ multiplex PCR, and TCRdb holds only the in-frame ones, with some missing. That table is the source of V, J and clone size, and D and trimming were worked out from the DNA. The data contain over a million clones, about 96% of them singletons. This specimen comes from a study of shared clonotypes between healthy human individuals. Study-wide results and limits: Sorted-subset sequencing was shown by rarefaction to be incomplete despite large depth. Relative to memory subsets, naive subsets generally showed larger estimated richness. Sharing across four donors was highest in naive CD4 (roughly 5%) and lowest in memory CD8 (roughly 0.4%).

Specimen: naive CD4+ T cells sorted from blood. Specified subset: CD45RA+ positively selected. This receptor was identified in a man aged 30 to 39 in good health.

The chain's CDR3 is CASSTQIGLNTEAFF. In nucleotides, the CDR3 is TGTGCCAGCTCAACGCAAATCGGGTTGAACACTGAAGCTTTCTTT. V is TRBV18 and J is TRBJ1-1, with D hard to call. CDR1 is KGHSH, CDR2 LQKENI, per germline. Deletions cut 5 bases from V and 0 bases from J, with 13 bases between. The CDR3 length is 15 residues.